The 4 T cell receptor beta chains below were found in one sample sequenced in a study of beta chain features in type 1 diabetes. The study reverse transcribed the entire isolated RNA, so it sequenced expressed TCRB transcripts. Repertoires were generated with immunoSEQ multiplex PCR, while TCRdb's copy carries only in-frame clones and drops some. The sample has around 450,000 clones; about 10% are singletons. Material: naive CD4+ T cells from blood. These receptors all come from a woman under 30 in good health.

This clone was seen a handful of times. The CDR3 DNA sequence: TGTGCCAGCAGTTACTCGCCGGGAGGGGTCCAAGAGACCCAGTACTTC. Translated, it gives CASSYSPGGVQETQYF. The rearrangement uses TRBV6-6 and TRBJ2-5; 8 positions agree with TRBD2. CDR3 length equals 16 residues. After removal of 0 bases from V and 1 base from J, the junction contained 4 bases not matched to a gene. CDR1 MNHNY and CDR2 SVGAGI come from the germline V gene (reference sequence).

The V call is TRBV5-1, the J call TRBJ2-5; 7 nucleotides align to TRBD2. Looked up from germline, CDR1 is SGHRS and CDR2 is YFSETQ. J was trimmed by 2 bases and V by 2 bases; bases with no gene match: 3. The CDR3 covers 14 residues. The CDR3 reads CASSFLAAQETQYF. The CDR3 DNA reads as TGCGCCAGCAGCTTCCTAGCGGCACAAGAGACCCAGTACTTC. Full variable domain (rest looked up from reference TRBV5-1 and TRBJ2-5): KAGVTQTPRYLIKTRGQQVTLSCSPISGHRSVSWYQQTPGQGLQFLFEYFSETQRNKGNFPGRFSGRQFSNSRSEMNVSTLELGDSALYLCASSFLAAQETQYFGPGTRLLVL.

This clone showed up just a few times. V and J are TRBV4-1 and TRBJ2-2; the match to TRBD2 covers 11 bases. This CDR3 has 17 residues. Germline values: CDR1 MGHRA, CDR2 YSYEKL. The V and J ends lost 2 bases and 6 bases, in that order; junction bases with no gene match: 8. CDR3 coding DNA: TGCGCCAGCAGCCAAACCACTAGCGGGGGAGTATCCGGGGAGCTGTTTTTT. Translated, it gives CASSQTTSGGVSGELFF.

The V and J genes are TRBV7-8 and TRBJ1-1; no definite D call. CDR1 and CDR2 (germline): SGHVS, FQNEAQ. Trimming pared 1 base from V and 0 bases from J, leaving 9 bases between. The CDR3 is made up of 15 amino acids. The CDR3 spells CASSLVQHLNTEAFF. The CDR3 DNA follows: TGTGCCAGCAGCTTAGTACAGCACTTGAACACTGAAGCTTTCTTT.